This T cell receptor beta chain was profiled in a study of T-cell reconstitution after alpha-beta-depleted transplantation in children. A TCRbeta library incorporating unique molecular identifiers was prepared. TCRdb recomputed calls from the PCR reads with MiXCR, one row per CDR3 protein. The sample lists 700,000 to 950,000 distinct CDR3 sequences; under 20% were seen once. Germline-derived CDR1 and CDR2 are SQVTM and ANQGSEA. This CDR3 is built from 13 residues. The V end was cut by 1 base, the J end by 7 bases, with 13 bases between. Sequenced here: PBMCs, mostly from graft donor cells, sampled 360 days after TCRalphabeta/CD19-depleted stem cell transplant. The sequence was collected from a male patient between 10 and 17 years old who had a stem cell transplant for acute lymphoblastic leukemia, so the T cells may come from the graft donor. The chain employs TRBV29-1 and TRBJ1-1, with D possibly being TRBD1 (5 bases). CDR3 nucleotides: TGCAGCGTTGAAGCCAAGCGGGGGGTTGAAGCTTTCTTT. Amino acid sequence: CSVEAKRGVEAFF.